This T cell receptor beta chain was profiled in a study of blood T cell repertoires in COVID-19 (TCRdb year 2020). General notes on the study: The collaborator samples originated in the United States, Italy and Spain and spanned the acute and convalescent phases of COVID-19. The prospective study material was composed of cDNA or gDNA derived from T cells, B-cell-depleted T cells, or PBMCs. The dataset comprised deeply sampled blood TCRbeta repertoires from subjects exposed to, actively infected with, or recovered from COVID-19. The repertoires were released in a freely available public database intended as a resource for research on the immune response to SARS-CoV-2. Samples came from the ongoing ImmuneRACE study (first 160 participants) plus 1,254 subjects from 6 global collaborators. The sample metadata nearly always contained a de-identified subject ID, COVID-19 status, age in years and sex. Where available, HLA class I and class II types were obtained from metadata supplied by the sample provider rather than from assay-based typing.

TCRbeta CDR3 regions were amplified from genomic DNA using the immunoSEQ Assay, a bias-controlled multiplex PCR. In the source study's methods: Nucleated cell counts per sample were estimated from amplification of reference gene primers within the assay. To quantify the absolute abundance of each unique TCRbeta CDR3 rearrangement, sequence reads were collapsed and filtered. For each sample, productive Simpson clonality was calculated by taking the square root of Simpson's diversity index across productive rearrangements. What TCRdb holds here is the immuneACCESS table cut down to in-frame rearrangements. Part of the clones is not present; checked against another copy, under half of the missing clones reflect an unresolved V gene, and the others are unexplained. That table gives V, J and clone size, and the DNA gave D and trimming. This sample holds 45,000 to 55,000 clones; around 86% were observed only once. The ten largest clones represent around 23% of the sample.

The V and J ends are trimmed by 3 bases and 0 bases, leaving 9 bases between them. Including cysteine and phenylalanine, the CDR3 has 15 amino acids. The kept DNA is CDR3 alone, 45 bases in frame from the first base. According to the germline V gene, CDR1 reads MRHNA and CDR2 reads SNTAGT. Broader findings and caveats from the paper: The amount of clinical and demographic metadata varied by source and participant and was provided uncurated.

Whole blood was collected in K2EDTA tubes by collaborating institutions according to the institutions' own protocols. For TCRbeta analysis, collaborators shipped samples in one of three forms: frozen whole blood, isolated PBMCs, or DNA extracted from either of those sample types. Points on this clone: Its antigen target is currently unknown. No clone much larger than this one lies a single base away; base qualities are absent.

The sequencing sample was made of peripheral blood. The receptor was derived from a woman over 75 with acute or convalescent COVID-19. In this chain, TRBV6-4 is recombined with TRBJ2-1; the D segment cannot be called with confidence. At the DNA level, the sequence is TGTGCCAGCAGTGAGGTCCAGTCCTCCTACAATGAGCAGTTCTTC. This is translated as CASSEVQSSYNEQFF.